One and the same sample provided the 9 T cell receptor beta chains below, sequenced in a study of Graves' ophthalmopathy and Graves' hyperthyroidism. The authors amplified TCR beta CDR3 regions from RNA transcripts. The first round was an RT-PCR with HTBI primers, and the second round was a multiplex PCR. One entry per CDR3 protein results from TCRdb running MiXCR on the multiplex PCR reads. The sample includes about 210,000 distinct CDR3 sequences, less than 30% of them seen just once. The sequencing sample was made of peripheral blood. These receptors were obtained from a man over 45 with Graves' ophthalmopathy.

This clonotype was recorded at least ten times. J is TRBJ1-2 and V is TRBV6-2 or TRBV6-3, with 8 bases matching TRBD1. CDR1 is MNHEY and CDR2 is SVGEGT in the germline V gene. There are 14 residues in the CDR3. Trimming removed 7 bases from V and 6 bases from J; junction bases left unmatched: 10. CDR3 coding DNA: TGTGCCAGCACCAGGGACAGGCGAACCGATGGCTACACCTTC. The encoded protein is CASTRDRRTDGYTF.

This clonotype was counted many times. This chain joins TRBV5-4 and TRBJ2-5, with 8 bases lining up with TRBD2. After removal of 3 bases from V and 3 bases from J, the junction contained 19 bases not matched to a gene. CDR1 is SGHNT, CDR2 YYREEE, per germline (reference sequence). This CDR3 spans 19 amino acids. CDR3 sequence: CASSYGGASGYYPEETQYF. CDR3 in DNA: TGTGCCAGCAGCTATGGCGGGGCTAGCGGGTACTACCCAGAAGAGACCCAGTACTTC.

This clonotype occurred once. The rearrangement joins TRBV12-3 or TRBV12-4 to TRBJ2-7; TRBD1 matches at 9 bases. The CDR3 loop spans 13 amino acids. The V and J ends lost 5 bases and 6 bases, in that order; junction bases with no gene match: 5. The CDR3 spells CASSPGTGFEQYF. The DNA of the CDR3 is TGTGCCAGCAGTCCGGGGACAGGGTTCGAGCAGTACTTC.

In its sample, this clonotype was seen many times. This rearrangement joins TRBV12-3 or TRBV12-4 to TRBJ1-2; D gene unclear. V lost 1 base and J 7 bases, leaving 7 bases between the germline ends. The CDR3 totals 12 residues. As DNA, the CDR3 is TGTGCCAGCAGTTTAGGAGGGTTTGGCTACACCTTC. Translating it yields CASSLGGFGYTF.

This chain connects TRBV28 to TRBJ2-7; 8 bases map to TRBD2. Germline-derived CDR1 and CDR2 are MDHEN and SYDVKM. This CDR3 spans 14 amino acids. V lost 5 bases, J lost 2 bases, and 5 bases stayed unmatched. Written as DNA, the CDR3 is TGTGCCAGCAGTGGACGGGAGGGGACCTACGAGCAGTACTTC. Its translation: CASSGREGTYEQYF.

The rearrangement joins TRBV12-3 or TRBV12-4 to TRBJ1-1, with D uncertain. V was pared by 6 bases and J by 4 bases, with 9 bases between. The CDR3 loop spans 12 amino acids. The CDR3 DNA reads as TGTGCCAGCAGAAGACATCGCACTGAAGCTTTCTTT. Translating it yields CASRRHRTEAFF.

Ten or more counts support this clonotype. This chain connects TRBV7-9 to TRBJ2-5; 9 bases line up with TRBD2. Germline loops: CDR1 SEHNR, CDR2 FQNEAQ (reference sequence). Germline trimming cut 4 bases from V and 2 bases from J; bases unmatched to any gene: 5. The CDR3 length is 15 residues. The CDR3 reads CASSSGLAIQETQYF. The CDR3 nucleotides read TGTGCCAGCAGCTCTGGACTAGCGATTCAAGAGACCCAGTACTTC.

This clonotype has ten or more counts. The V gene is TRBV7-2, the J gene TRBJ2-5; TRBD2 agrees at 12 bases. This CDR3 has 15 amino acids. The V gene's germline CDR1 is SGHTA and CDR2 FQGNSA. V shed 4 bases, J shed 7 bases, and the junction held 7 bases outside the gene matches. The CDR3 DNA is TGTGCCAGCAGCTCAGATCCGACTAGCGGGAGGACCCAGTACTTC. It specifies CASSSDPTSGRTQYF.

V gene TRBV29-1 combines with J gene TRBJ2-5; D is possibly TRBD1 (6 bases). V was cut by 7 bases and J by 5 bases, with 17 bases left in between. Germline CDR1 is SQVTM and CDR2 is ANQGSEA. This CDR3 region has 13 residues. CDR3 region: CSGRDTLRETQYF. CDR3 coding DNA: TGCAGCGGCCGGGACACCTTGAGGGAGACCCAGTACTTC.